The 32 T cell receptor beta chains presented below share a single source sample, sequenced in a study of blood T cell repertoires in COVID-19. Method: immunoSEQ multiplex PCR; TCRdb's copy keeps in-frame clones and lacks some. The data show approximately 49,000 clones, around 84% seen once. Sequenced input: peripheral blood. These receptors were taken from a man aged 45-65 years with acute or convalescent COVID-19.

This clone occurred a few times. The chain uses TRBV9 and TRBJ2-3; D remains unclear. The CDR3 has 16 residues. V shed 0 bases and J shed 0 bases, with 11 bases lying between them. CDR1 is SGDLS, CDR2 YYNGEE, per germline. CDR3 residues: CASSVDLPRSTDTQYF. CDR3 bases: TGTGCCAGCAGCGTAGATCTCCCCAGAAGCACAGATACGCAGTATTTT.

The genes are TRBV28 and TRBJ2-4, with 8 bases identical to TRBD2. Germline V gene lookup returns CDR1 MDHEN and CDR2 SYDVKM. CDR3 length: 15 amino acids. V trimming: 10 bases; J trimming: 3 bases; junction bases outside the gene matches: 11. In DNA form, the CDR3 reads TGTGCCACCTCTTACAGCGGGAGTCTCAAAAACATTCAGTACTTC. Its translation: CATSYSGSLKNIQYF. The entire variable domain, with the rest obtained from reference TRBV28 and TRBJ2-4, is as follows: DVKVTQSSRYLVKRTGEKVFLECVQDMDHENMFWYRQDPGLGLRLIYFSYDVKMKEKGDIPEGYSVSREKKERFSLILESASTNQTSMYLCATSYSGSLKNIQYFGAGTRLSVL.

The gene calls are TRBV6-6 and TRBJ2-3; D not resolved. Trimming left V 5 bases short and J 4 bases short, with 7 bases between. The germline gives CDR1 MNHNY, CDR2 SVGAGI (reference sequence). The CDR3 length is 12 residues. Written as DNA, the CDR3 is TGTGCCAGCAGTCCCGGTTCAGATACGCAGTATTTT. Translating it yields CASSPGSDTQYF.

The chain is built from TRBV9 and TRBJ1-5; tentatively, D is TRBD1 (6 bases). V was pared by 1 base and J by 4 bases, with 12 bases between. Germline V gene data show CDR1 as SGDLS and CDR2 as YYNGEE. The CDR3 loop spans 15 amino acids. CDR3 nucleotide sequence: TGTGCCAGCAGCGTACAGGGGAATCTTAATCAGCCCCAGCATTTT. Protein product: CASSVQGNLNQPQHF.

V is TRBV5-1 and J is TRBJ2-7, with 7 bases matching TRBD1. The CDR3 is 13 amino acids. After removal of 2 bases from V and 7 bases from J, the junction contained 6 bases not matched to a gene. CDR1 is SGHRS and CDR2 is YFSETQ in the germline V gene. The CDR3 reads CASSFTGAWEQYF. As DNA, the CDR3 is TGCGCCAGCAGCTTCACAGGGGCGTGGGAGCAGTACTTC.

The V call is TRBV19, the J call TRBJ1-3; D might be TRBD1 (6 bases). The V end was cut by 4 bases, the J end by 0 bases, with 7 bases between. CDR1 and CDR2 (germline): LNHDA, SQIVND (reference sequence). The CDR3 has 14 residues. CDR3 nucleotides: TGTGCCAGTAGTAGACAGGTCTCTGGAAACACCATATATTTT. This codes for CASSRQVSGNTIYF.

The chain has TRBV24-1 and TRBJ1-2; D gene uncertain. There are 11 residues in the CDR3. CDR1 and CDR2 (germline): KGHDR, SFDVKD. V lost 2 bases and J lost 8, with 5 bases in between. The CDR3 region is CATSDWLGYTF. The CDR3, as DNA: TGTGCCACCAGTGATTGGCTGGGCTACACCTTC.

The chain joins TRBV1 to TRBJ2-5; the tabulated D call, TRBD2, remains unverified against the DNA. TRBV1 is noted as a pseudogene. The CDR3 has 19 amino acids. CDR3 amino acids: CTSSQIPGLAGGQVETQYF. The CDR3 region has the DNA TGCACCAGCAGCCAGATACCGGGACTAGCGGGGGGTCAGGTGGAGACCCAGTACTTC.

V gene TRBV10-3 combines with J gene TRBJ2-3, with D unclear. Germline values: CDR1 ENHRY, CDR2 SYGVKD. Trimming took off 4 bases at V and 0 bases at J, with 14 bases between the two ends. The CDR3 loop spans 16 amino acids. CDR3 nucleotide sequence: TGTGCCATCAGTGCCCAGGTTACGGTTAGCACAGATACGCAGTATTTT. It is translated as CAISAQVTVSTDTQYF.

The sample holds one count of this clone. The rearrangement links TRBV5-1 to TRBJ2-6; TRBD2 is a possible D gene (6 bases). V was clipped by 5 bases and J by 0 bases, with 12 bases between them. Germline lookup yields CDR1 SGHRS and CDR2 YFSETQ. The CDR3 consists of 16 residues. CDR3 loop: CASRPGVYSGANVLTF. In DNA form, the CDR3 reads TGCGCCAGCAGACCGGGGGTATACTCTGGGGCCAACGTCCTGACTTTC.

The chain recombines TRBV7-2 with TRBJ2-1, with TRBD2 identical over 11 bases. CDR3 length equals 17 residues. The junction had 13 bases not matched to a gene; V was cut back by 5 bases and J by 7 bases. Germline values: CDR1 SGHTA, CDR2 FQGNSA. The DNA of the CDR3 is TGTGCCAGCAGCCCCTCAGCAGGGCTAGCGGGGGGAAATGAGCAGTTCTTC. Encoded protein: CASSPSAGLAGGNEQFF. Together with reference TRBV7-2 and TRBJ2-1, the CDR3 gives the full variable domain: GAGVSQSPSNKVTEKGKDVELRCDPISGHTALYWYRQSLGQGLEFLIYFQGNSAPDKSGLPSDRFSAERTGGSVSTLTIQRTQQEDSAVYLCASSPSAGLAGGNEQFFGPGTRLTVL.

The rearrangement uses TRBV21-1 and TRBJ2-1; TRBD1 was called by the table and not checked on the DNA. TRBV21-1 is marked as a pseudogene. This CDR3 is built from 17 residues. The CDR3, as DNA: TGTGCCAGCAGCATCGCCGGGACACCAAGCTCCTACAATGAGCAGTTCTTC. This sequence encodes CASSIAGTPSSYNEQFF.

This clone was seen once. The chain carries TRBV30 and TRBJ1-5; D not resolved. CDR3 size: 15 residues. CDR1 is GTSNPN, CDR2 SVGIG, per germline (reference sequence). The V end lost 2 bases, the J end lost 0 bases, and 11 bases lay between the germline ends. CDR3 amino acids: CAWSQAALSNQPQHF. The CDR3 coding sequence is TGTGCCTGGAGTCAAGCGGCACTTAGCAATCAGCCCCAGCATTTT. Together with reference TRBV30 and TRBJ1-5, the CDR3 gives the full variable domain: SQTIHQWPATLVQPVGSPLSLECTVEGTSNPNLYWYRQAAGRGLQLLFYSVGIGQISSEVPQNLSASRPQDRQFILSSKKLLLSDSGFYLCAWSQAALSNQPQHFGDGTRLSIL.

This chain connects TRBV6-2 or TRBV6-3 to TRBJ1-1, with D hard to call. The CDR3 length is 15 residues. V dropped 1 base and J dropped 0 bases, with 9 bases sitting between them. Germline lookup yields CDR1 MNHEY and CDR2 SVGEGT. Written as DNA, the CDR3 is TGTGCCAGCAGTTACTTTTCGAGCATGAACACTGAAGCTTTCTTT. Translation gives CASSYFSSMNTEAFF.

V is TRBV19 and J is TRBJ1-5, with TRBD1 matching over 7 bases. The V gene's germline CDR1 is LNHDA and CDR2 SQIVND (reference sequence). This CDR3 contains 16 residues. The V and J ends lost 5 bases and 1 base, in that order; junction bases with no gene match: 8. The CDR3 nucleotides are TGTGCCAGTAGTCCAATGACAGGGCGAAGCAATCAGCCCCAGCATTTT. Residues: CASSPMTGRSNQPQHF.

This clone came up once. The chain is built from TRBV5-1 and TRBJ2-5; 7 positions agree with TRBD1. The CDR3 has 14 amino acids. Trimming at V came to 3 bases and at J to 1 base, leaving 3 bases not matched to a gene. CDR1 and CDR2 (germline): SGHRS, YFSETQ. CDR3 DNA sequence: TGCGCCAGCAGCTCGACAGGGATCCAAGAGACCCAGTACTTC. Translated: CASSSTGIQETQYF.

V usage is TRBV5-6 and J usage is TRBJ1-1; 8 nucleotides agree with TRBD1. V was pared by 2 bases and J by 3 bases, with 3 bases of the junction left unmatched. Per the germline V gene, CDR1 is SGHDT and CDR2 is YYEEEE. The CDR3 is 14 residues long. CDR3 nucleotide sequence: TGTGCCAGCAGCTTCTCGACAGGGGACACTGAAGCTTTCTTT. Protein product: CASSFSTGDTEAFF.

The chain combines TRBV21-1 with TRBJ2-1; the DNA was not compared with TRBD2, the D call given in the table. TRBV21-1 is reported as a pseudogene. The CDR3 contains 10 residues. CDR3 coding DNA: TGTGCCAGCAGCAACCGGGAGCAGTTCTTC. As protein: CASSNREQFF.

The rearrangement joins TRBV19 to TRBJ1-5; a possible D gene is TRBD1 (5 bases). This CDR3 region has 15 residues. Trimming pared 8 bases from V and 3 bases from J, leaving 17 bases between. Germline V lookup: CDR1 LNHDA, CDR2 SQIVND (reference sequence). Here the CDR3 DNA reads TGTGCCAGTCAGGACGGGGGTTTTGACAATCAGCCCCAGCATTTT. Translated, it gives CASQDGGFDNQPQHF.

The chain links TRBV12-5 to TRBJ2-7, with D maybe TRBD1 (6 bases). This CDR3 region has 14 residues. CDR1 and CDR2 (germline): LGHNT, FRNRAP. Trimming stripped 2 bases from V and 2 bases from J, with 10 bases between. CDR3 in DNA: TGTGCTAGTGGTTTGACAGGGTCACCCTACGAGCAGTACTTC. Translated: CASGLTGSPYEQYF. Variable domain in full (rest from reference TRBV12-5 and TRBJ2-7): DARVTQTPRHKVTEMGQEVTMRCQPILGHNTVFWYRQTMMQGLELLAYFRNRAPLDDSGMPKDRFSAEMPDATLATLKIQPSEPRDSAVYFCASGLTGSPYEQYFGPGTRLTVT.

DNA of the CDR3: TGTGCCTGGAGTAGATGGGGACAGGGGGCAAACGAGCAGTACTTC. This gives the protein CAWSRWGQGANEQYF. The chain employs TRBV30 and TRBJ2-7; 12 bases agree with TRBD1. The CDR3 runs 15 residues. Trimming removed 2 bases from V and 5 bases from J; junction bases left unmatched: 7. Germline values: CDR1 GTSNPN, CDR2 SVGIG (reference sequence).

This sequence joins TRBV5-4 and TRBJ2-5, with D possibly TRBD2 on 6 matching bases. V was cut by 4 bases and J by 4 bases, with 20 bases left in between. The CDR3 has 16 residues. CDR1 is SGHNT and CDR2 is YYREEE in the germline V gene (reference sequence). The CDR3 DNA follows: TGTGCCAGCAGCCTCGAGCTTGGGGGGAAAGGAGAGACCCAGTACTTC. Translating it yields CASSLELGGKGETQYF.

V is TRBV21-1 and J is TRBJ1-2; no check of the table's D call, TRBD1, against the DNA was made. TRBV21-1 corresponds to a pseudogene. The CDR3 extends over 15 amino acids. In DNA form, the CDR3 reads TGTGCCAGCATCTTCGAACCGACAGGGCACTTGGGCTACACCTTC. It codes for CASIFEPTGHLGYTF.

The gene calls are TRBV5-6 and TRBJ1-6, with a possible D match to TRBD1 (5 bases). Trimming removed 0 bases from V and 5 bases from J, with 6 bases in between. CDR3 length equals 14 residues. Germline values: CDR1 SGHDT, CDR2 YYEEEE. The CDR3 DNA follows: TGTGCCAGCAGCTTGGTAGGGGATAATTCACCCCTCCACTTT. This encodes CASSLVGDNSPLHF.

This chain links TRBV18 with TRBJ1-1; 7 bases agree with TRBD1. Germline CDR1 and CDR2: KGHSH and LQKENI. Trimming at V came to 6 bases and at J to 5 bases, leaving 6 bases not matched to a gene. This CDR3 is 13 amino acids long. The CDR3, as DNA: TGTGCCAGCTCGCCGACAGGGTCTACTGAAGCTTTCTTT. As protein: CASSPTGSTEAFF.

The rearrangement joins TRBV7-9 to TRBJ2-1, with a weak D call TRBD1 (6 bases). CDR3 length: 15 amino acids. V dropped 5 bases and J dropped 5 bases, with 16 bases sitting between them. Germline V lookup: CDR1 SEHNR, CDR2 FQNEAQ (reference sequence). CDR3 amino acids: CASSKNFGQNNEQFF. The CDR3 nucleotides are TGTGCCAGCAGCAAAAATTTTGGACAGAACAATGAGCAGTTCTTC.

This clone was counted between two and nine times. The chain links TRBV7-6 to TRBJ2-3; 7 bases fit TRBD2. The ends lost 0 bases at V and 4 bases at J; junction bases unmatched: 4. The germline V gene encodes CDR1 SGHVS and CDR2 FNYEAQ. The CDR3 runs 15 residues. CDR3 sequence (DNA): TGTGCCAGCAGCTTAGCGGGGGGGGTAGCAGATACGCAGTATTTT. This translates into CASSLAGGVADTQYF. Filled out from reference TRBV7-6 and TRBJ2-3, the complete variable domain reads GAGVSQSPRYKVTKRGQDVALRCDPISGHVSLYWYRQALGQGPEFLTYFNYEAQQDKSGLPNDRFSAERPEGSISTLTIQRTEQRDSAMYRCASSLAGGVADTQYFGPGTRLTVL.

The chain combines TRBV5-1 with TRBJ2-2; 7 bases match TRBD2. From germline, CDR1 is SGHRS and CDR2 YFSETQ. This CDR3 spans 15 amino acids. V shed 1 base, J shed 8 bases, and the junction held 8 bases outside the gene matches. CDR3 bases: TGCGCCAGCAGCTTGAGTTTGGCGGGAGAGGGGGAGCTGTTTTTT. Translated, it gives CASSLSLAGEGELFF.

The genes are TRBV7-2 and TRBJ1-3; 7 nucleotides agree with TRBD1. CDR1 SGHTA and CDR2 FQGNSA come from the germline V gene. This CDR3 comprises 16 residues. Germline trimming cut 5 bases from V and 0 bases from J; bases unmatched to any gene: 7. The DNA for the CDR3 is TGTGCCAGCAGCGATAACAGGGGCTACTCTGGAAACACCATATATTTT. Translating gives CASSDNRGYSGNTIYF. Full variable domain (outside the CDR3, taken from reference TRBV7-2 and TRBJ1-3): GAGVSQSPSNKVTEKGKDVELRCDPISGHTALYWYRQSLGQGLEFLIYFQGNSAPDKSGLPSDRFSAERTGGSVSTLTIQRTQQEDSAVYLCASSDNRGYSGNTIYFGEGSWLTVV.

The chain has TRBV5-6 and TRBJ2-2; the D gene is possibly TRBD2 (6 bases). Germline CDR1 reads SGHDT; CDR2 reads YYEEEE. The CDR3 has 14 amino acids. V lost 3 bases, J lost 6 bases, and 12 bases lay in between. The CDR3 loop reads CASSYGGKAGELFF. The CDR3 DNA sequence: TGTGCCAGCAGCTACGGAGGGAAGGCCGGGGAGCTGTTTTTT.

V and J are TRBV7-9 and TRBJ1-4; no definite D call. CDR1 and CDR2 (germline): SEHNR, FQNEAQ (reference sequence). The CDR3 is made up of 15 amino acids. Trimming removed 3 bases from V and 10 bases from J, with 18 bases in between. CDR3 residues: CASSLEGSSSGKLFF. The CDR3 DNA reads TGTGCCAGCAGCTTGGAAGGGAGCTCCAGTGGAAAACTGTTTTTT.

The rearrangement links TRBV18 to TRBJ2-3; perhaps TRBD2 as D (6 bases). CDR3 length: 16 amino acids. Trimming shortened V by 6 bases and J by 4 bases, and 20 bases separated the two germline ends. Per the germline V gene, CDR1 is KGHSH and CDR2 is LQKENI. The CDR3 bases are TGTGCCAGCTCCCTACATGTAGCGGTGACGGCAGATACGCAGTATTTT. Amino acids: CASSLHVAVTADTQYF.